The 18 T cell receptor beta chains reported below all come from one sample, sequenced in a study of control samples from healthy donors and cancer patients. Clones were read by immunoSEQ multiplex PCR, and TCRdb kept only the in-frame ones, dropping some. The table shows 90,000 to 130,000 clones, with 70% to 85% occurring only once. Sequencing used blood. Receptor source: a man between 18 and 35 years old in good health.

The chain uses TRBV11-2 and TRBJ2-2; D is ambiguous. CDR3 length: 13 amino acids. The germline CDR1 and CDR2 sequences are SGHAT and FQNNGV. Trimming shortened V by 3 bases and J by 6 bases, and 8 bases separated the two germline ends. CDR3 in amino acids: CASSLLIAGELFF. The CDR3, as DNA: TGTGCCAGCAGCTTGTTAATCGCCGGGGAGCTGTTTTTT.

The chain uses TRBV19 and TRBJ1-6; D remains ambiguous. This CDR3 is 15 amino acids long. Trimming pared 10 bases from V and 4 bases from J, leaving 17 bases between. Germline V CDR1 and CDR2: LNHDA, SQIVND (reference sequence). The DNA of the CDR3 is TGTGCCACCTCCCACGGCAAGGGTTATAATTCACCCCTCCACTTT. It encodes CATSHGKGYNSPLHF. Full variable domain (remainder filled in from reference TRBV19 and TRBJ1-6): DGGITQSPKYLFRKEGQNVTLSCEQNLNHDAMYWYRQDPGQGLRLIYYSQIVNDFQKGDIAEGYSVSREKKESFPLTVTSAQKNPTAFYLCATSHGKGYNSPLHFGNGTRLTVT.

The J gene is TRBJ1-2, the V gene TRBV28; D might be TRBD1 (6 bases). The V end lost 4 bases, the J end lost 8 bases, and 26 bases lay between the germline ends. CDR3 size: 17 residues. CDR1 and CDR2 (germline): MDHEN, SYDVKM. CDR3 coding DNA: TGTGCCAGCAGTTCACCCGCCTTAACGGGGGCGCGGGGGGGCTACACCTTC. Residues: CASSSPALTGARGGYTF.

V and J are TRBV4-2 and TRBJ2-3, with D uncertain. In germline, CDR1 is LGHNA, CDR2 YNFKEQ. V was cut by 0 bases and J by 6 bases, with 13 bases left in between. The CDR3 extends over 15 amino acids. For the CDR3, the DNA is TGTGCCAGCAGCCAAGATCTCAGAGATTTGGATACGCAGTATTTT. Amino acids: CASSQDLRDLDTQYF.

The chain recombines TRBV9 with TRBJ2-2; the D gene is possibly TRBD1 (6 bases). V lost 5 bases to trimming and J lost 2 bases, with 13 bases between them. The V gene's germline CDR1 is SGDLS and CDR2 YYNGEE. This CDR3 comprises 15 residues. In DNA form, the CDR3 reads TGTGCCAGCAGTTTCAGGGGAGTCAACACCGGGGAGCTGTTTTTT. It encodes CASSFRGVNTGELFF.

The chain combines TRBV5-4 with TRBJ2-2; the D gene is possibly TRBD1 (6 bases). The CDR3 has 15 residues. Looked up from germline, CDR1 is SGHNT and CDR2 is YYREEE (reference sequence). Deletions cut 1 base from V and 1 base from J, with 8 bases between. CDR3 in DNA: TGTGCCAGCAGCTTGCAGACAGGGAACACCGGGGAGCTGTTTTTT. Residues: CASSLQTGNTGELFF.

The chain recombines TRBV15 with TRBJ2-3, with no clear D. The CDR3 contains 15 residues. Deletions cut 4 bases from V and 2 bases from J, with 13 bases between. Germline values: CDR1 LNHNV, CDR2 YYDKDF (reference sequence). As DNA, the CDR3 is TGTGCCACCAGCAAATCCCTGCTGAACACAGATACGCAGTATTTT. Translation: CATSKSLLNTDTQYF.

This rearrangement joins TRBV4-1 to TRBJ2-3, with D possibly matching TRBD2 (5 bases). Trimming left V 0 bases short and J 0 bases short, with 13 bases between. The germline CDR1 and CDR2 sequences are MGHRA and YSYEKL. CDR3 length: 17 amino acids. This chain's CDR3 is CASSQDHGRTSTDTQYF. The DNA for the CDR3 is TGCGCCAGCAGCCAAGATCACGGCAGGACTAGCACAGATACGCAGTATTTT.

The chain couples TRBV4-2 to TRBJ1-3, with D tentatively TRBD1 (5 bases). The V gene's germline CDR1 is LGHNA and CDR2 YNFKEQ. The CDR3 is 18 amino acids. Trimming stripped 0 bases from V and 4 bases from J, with 19 bases between. The CDR3 DNA sequence: TGTGCCAGCAGCCAAGATGGAGATCGGGCAGGGTCCGGAAACACCATATATTTT. Translating gives CASSQDGDRAGSGNTIYF.

The CDR3: CASSYSGNSPLHF. In DNA form, the CDR3 reads TGTGCCAGCAGTTACTCGGGGAATTCACCCCTCCACTTT. The chain carries TRBV6-5 and TRBJ1-6, with no clear D. The V and J ends lost 0 bases and 7 bases respectively, with 4 bases between them. Germline V gene data show CDR1 as MNHEY and CDR2 as SVGAGI. The CDR3 spans 13 residues.

This clone was picked up one time. This sequence joins TRBV5-5 and TRBJ1-2; D is perhaps TRBD1 (5 bases). Trimming removed 4 bases at V and 8 bases at J, with 12 bases between. The CDR3 consists of 12 residues. CDR1 is SGHKS and CDR2 is YYEKEE in the germline V gene (reference sequence). The CDR3 reads CASSTGVGGYTF. In DNA, the CDR3 is TGTGCCAGCAGCACAGGTGTGGGGGGCTACACCTTC.

This clone came up a few times. The V call is TRBV10-2, the J call TRBJ1-1; TRBD1 aligns across 7 bases. Germline V lookup: CDR1 WSHSY, CDR2 SAAADI. The V segment lost 7 bases and the J segment 3 bases; nucleotides outside the gene matches: 11. The CDR3 loop spans 15 amino acids. The CDR3 region is CASISEGAGDTEAFF. Here the CDR3 DNA reads TGCGCCAGCATCTCCGAGGGGGCAGGGGACACTGAAGCTTTCTTT.

This clone was counted a single time. This chain links TRBV29-1 with TRBJ2-7, with D unclear. This CDR3 is built from 11 residues. CDR1 is SQVTM, CDR2 ANQGSEA, per germline. V was clipped by 7 bases and J by 4 bases, with 11 bases between them. CDR3 coding DNA: TGCAGCGGGGCGGATCTGTACGAGCAGTACTTC. This sequence encodes CSGADLYEQYF.

The chain is built from TRBV7-2 and TRBJ2-1, with TRBD2 matching 11 bases. Germline trimming cut 6 bases from V and 8 bases from J; bases unmatched to any gene: 6. The germline V gene encodes CDR1 SGHTA and CDR2 FQGNSA. This CDR3 spans 14 amino acids. This CDR3 is CASSFSGGAYEQFF. The CDR3 nucleotides are TGTGCCAGCAGTTTTAGCGGGGGGGCCTATGAGCAGTTCTTC.

CDR3 sequence: CASSQGPGRGPGETQYF. The CDR3 bases are TGCGCCAGCAGCCAAGGCCCCGGGCGGGGGCCGGGCGAGACCCAGTACTTC. This rearrangement joins TRBV4-1 to TRBJ2-5, with D possibly being TRBD2 (7 bases). V gave up 1 base and J gave up 5 bases, with 20 bases separating them. The CDR3 runs to 17 residues. CDR1 is MGHRA, CDR2 YSYEKL, per germline.

The rearrangement links TRBV28 to TRBJ1-6; D gene unclear. CDR1 and CDR2 from the germline V gene are MDHEN and SYDVKM. Deletions cut 8 bases from V and 0 bases from J, with 11 bases between. The CDR3 contains 15 residues. The CDR3 loop is CASFTASSYNSPLHF. DNA for the CDR3: TGTGCCAGCTTTACAGCGAGCTCCTATAATTCACCCCTCCACTTT.

The rearrangement uses TRBV7-6 and TRBJ1-2; D uncertain. V dropped 7 bases and J dropped 13 bases, with 19 bases sitting between them. The CDR3 is made up of 12 amino acids. Germline-derived CDR1 and CDR2 are SGHVS and FNYEAQ. In nucleotides, the CDR3 is TGTGCCAGCACCACCCATTCTGAATCCCCCACCTTC. It is translated as CASTTHSESPTF.

The rearrangement uses TRBV24-1 and TRBJ2-5; D perhaps matches TRBD2 (5 bases). The V gene lost 8 bases and the J gene lost 8 bases, with 14 bases spanning the gap. The CDR3 is made up of 12 amino acids. Per the germline V gene, CDR1 is KGHDR and CDR2 is SFDVKD. This CDR3 is CATMDSLGTQYF. In nucleotides, the CDR3 is TGTGCCACCATGGACTCCCTGGGAACCCAGTACTTC.